This TCR beta chain originates from a study of response to subunit inactivated influenza vaccine. Overall study findings and caveats: The authors put forward the suggestion that each seasonal influenza vaccination may bring in only a limited number of new T cells.

Of note for this clonotype: Its antigen is undetermined.

Each CDR3 protein gets one entry after TCRdb re-called the RT-PCR reads with MiXCR. This table holds around 710,000 distinct CDR3 sequences, approximately 14% found once. This receptor was identified in a man aged 50 to 60 who received an inactivated influenza vaccine. The specimen comprised PBMCs from blood, sampled 14 to 15 days before vaccination.

In DNA form, the CDR3 reads TGCAGTGCAGGGGGGGAGGGCAATTCACCCCTCCACTTT. As protein: CSAGGEGNSPLHF. The chain couples TRBV20-1 to TRBJ1-6, with D possibly being TRBD1 (6 bases). Between the trimmed V and J ends, which lost 6 bases and 7 bases, there was a span of 13 bases. The length of the CDR3 is 13 residues. Per germline, CDR1 DFQATT and CDR2 SNEGSKA (reference sequence).